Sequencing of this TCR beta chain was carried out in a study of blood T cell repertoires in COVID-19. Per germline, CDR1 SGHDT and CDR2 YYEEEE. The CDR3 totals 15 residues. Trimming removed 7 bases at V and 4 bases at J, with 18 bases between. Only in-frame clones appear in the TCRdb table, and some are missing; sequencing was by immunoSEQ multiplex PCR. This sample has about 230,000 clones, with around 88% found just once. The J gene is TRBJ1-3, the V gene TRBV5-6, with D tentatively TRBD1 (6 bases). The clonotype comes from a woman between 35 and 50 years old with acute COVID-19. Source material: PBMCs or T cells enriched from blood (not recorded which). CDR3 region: CASESLTGSGNTIYF. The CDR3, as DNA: TGTGCCAGCGAAAGCCTCACAGGGAGCGGAAACACCATATATTTT.